These 23 T cell receptor beta chains came from one sample sequenced in a study of CD8 T cells in Susac syndrome. Reverse transcription used roughly 0.5 to 1 ug RNA and random hexamers. TCRdb analysed the immunoSEQ multiplex PCR reads with MiXCR anew, one entry per CDR3 protein. The sample shows about 130,000 distinct CDR3 sequences, nearly 95% of them seen only once. Sequencing was carried out using CD4+ T cells from PBMCs. These receptor sequences come from a human donor in good health.

The genes are TRBV7-2 and TRBJ2-2; TRBD2 matches at 12 bases. The germline gives CDR1 SGHTA, CDR2 FQGNSA. The CDR3 is 16 amino acids. Trimming removed 2 bases from V and 5 bases from J; junction bases left unmatched: 3. The CDR3 nucleotides read TGTGCCAGCAGCTTATTCACTAGCGGGAGGACCGGGGAGCTGTTTTTT. It yields the protein CASSLFTSGRTGELFF.

The chain is built from TRBV15 and TRBJ2-7; 7 bases are a match to TRBD2. CDR3 length equals 20 residues. Germline V CDR1 and CDR2: LNHNV, YYDKDF (reference sequence). V shed 0 bases and J 3 bases; nucleotides not matched to a gene: 20. CDR3 sequence (DNA): TGTGCCACCAGCAGAGATCGCTGGGGGGGACGAAACCTGGGGGGCTACGAGCAGTACTTC. It encodes CATSRDRWGGRNLGGYEQYF.

This clonotype has a single count. V is TRBV28 and J is TRBJ1-2, with D possibly matching TRBD1 (6 bases). The V end was cut by 4 bases, the J end by 4 bases, with 10 bases between. Germline lookup yields CDR1 MDHEN and CDR2 SYDVKM. The CDR3 has 13 residues. CDR3: CASSSGQSYGYTF. The CDR3 DNA reads as TGTGCCAGCAGTTCGGGACAAAGCTATGGCTACACCTTC.

This chain links TRBV5-1 with TRBJ1-5; no clear D. Germline loops: CDR1 SGHRS, CDR2 YFSETQ. CDR3 length: 13 residues. The germline V and J ends were trimmed by 4 bases and 4 bases, with 9 bases remaining between them. CDR3 in amino acids: CASSAGPNQPQHF. CDR3 coding DNA: TGCGCCAGCAGCGCCGGACCGAATCAGCCCCAGCATTTT. Full variable domain (missing parts from reference TRBV5-1 and TRBJ1-5): KAGVTQTPRYLIKTRGQQVTLSCSPISGHRSVSWYQQTPGQGLQFLFEYFSETQRNKGNFPGRFSGRQFSNSRSEMNVSTLELGDSALYLCASSAGPNQPQHFGDGTRLSIL.

This rearrangement joins TRBV10-2 to TRBJ2-7, with D unclear. CDR1 WSHSY and CDR2 SAAADI come from the germline V gene. The CDR3 has 12 amino acids. Between the trimmed V and J ends, which lost 4 bases and 6 bases, there was a span of 10 bases. CDR3 amino acids: CASSALVSEQYF. The CDR3 DNA is TGCGCCAGCAGTGCCTTAGTGTCCGAGCAGTACTTC.

The chain employs TRBV7-9 and TRBJ2-5, with a tentative D call TRBD2 (5 bases). Germline V gene lookup returns CDR1 SEHNR and CDR2 FQNEAQ (reference sequence). The CDR3 runs 14 residues. Trimming removed 2 bases from V and 1 base from J, with 8 bases in between. The CDR3 DNA reads TGTGCCAGCAGCTTATTCGGACTCCAAGAGACCCAGTACTTC. This codes for CASSLFGLQETQYF.

The chain is built from TRBV12-3 or TRBV12-4 and TRBJ1-2; D uncertain. Trimming left V 2 bases short and J 0 bases short, with 7 bases between. This CDR3 is 14 amino acids long. The CDR3 reads CASSLQGANYGYTF. The CDR3 nucleotides are TGTGCCAGCAGTTTACAAGGAGCTAACTATGGCTACACCTTC.

The chain carries TRBV29-1 and TRBJ2-2; D is unclear. The CDR3 consists of 14 residues. Germline V gives CDR1 SQVTM, CDR2 ANQGSEA. V gave up 6 bases and J gave up 4 bases, with 15 bases separating them. For the CDR3, the DNA is TGCAGCGTGGCCCCAAAGTTTAGCACCGGGGAGCTGTTTTTT. It is translated as CSVAPKFSTGELFF.

There are a few counts of this clonotype. The chain recombines TRBV6-1 with TRBJ2-5; the match to TRBD2 covers 13 bases. The CDR3 extends over 14 amino acids. V was clipped by 6 bases and J by 2 bases; unmatched bases: 0. Germline CDR1 MNHNS, CDR2 SASEGT. The CDR3: CASRGLAGQETQYF. The CDR3 DNA is TGTGCCAGCAGGGGACTAGCGGGACAAGAGACCCAGTACTTC.

The DNA of the CDR3 is TGTGCCAGCAGCTTGCCCCGTAACGAGCAGTACTTC. Its protein is CASSLPRNEQYF. This chain connects TRBV5-4 to TRBJ2-7, with unresolved D. V was cut by 1 base and J by 5 bases, with 7 bases left in between. The length of the CDR3 is 12 residues. The germline CDR1 and CDR2 sequences are SGHNT and YYREEE (reference sequence).

The gene calls are TRBV3-1 and TRBJ2-7; no firm D call. Germline loops: CDR1 LGHDT, CDR2 YNNKEL (reference sequence). With 4 bases removed from V and 6 bases from J, the gap between germline ends came to 19 bases. This CDR3 is built from 15 residues. The CDR3 DNA sequence: TGTGCCAGCAGCCCTTACGTCGGGTCCTTCGGCGAGCAGTACTTC. Encoded protein: CASSPYVGSFGEQYF.

The chain is built from TRBV7-9 and TRBJ1-1; 7 bases agree with TRBD1. The CDR3 has 14 residues. The ends lost 5 bases at V and 5 bases at J; junction bases unmatched: 8. The V gene's germline CDR1 is SEHNR and CDR2 FQNEAQ (reference sequence). In DNA form, the CDR3 reads TGTGCCAGCAGCCGGGGGACAGACGGGACTGAAGCTTTCTTT. The encoded protein is CASSRGTDGTEAFF. The full variable domain, rest sourced from reference TRBV7-9 and TRBJ1-1, is DTGVSQNPRHKITKRGQNVTFRCDPISEHNRLYWYRQTLGQGPEFLTYFQNEAQLEKSRLLSDRFSAERPKGSFSTLEIQRTEQGDSAMYLCASSRGTDGTEAFFGQGTRLTVV.

The chain combines TRBV4-1 with TRBJ2-1; 12 nucleotides match TRBD2. The CDR3 is made up of 16 amino acids. J lost 5 bases, V lost 2 bases, and 4 bases had no gene match. The germline V gene has CDR1 MGHRA and CDR2 YSYEKL. CDR3 DNA sequence: TGCGCCAGCAGCCAACCTACTAGCGGGAGGAACAATGAGCAGTTCTTC. Amino acid sequence: CASSQPTSGRNNEQFF.

This chain links TRBV3-1 with TRBJ1-2; tentatively, D is TRBD1 (6 bases). Germline assignment: CDR1 LGHDT and CDR2 YNNKEL (reference sequence). With 5 bases removed from V and 4 bases from J, the gap between germline ends came to 17 bases. The CDR3 extends over 15 amino acids. The DNA for the CDR3 is TGTGCCAGCAGCGATGGGGGCCGCAACACCTATGGCTACACCTTC. Protein product: CASSDGGRNTYGYTF.

The chain has TRBV2 and TRBJ2-7; the D is unclear. From germline, CDR1 is SNHLY and CDR2 FYNNEI. The V and J ends lost 10 bases and 2 bases respectively, with 12 bases between them. The CDR3 loop spans 12 amino acids. CDR3 loop: CATGIRTYEQYF. CDR3 nucleotide sequence: TGTGCCACCGGAATTCGAACCTACGAGCAGTACTTC.

This rearrangement joins TRBV5-1 to TRBJ2-7; D not certain. The CDR3 covers 12 residues. Trimming removed 4 bases at V and 0 bases at J, with 5 bases between. Germline V gene data show CDR1 as SGHRS and CDR2 as YFSETQ. CDR3 region: CASSLPSYEQYF. CDR3 nucleotides: TGCGCCAGCAGCCTGCCCTCCTACGAGCAGTACTTC.

The chain uses TRBV20-1 and TRBJ1-1, with D unclear. Trimming removed 0 bases at V and 5 bases at J, with 13 bases between. Germline CDR1 and CDR2: DFQATT and SNEGSKA (reference sequence). The CDR3 has 14 amino acids. CDR3: CSARDQKGITEAFF. DNA for the CDR3: TGCAGTGCTAGAGATCAGAAAGGGATAACTGAAGCTTTCTTT.

This sequence joins TRBV7-8 and TRBJ2-2; 7 positions agree with TRBD2. Germline CDR1 and CDR2: SGHVS and FQNEAQ. J gave up 4 bases and V 5 bases, and 13 bases lay outside the gene matches. This CDR3 spans 17 amino acids. CDR3 region: CASSPREGRASTGELFF. CDR3 DNA: TGTGCCAGCAGCCCCCGTGAGGGGAGGGCTTCCACCGGGGAGCTGTTTTTT.

This clonotype was recorded once. This rearrangement joins TRBV19 to TRBJ2-4, with a weak D call TRBD1 (5 bases). Germline loops: CDR1 LNHDA, CDR2 SQIVND (reference sequence). This CDR3 has 14 amino acids. Between the trimmed V and J ends, which lost 2 bases and 1 base, there was a span of 6 bases. In DNA, the CDR3 is TGTGCCAGTAGTATAAAGGGGGCCAAAAACATTCAGTACTTC. It yields the protein CASSIKGAKNIQYF.

The chain joins TRBV5-4 to TRBJ2-3; D perhaps matches TRBD2 (6 bases). The CDR3 length is 16 residues. Deletions cut 3 bases from V and 4 bases from J, with 18 bases between. Germline CDR1 is SGHNT and CDR2 is YYREEE (reference sequence). The CDR3 loop is CASSSKRDQRADTQYF. In DNA, the CDR3 is TGTGCCAGCAGCTCGAAGAGAGACCAGCGGGCAGATACGCAGTATTTT.

In this sample, this clonotype turned up once. V gene TRBV9 combines with J gene TRBJ2-7; no clear D. This CDR3 comprises 12 residues. Germline lookup yields CDR1 SGDLS and CDR2 YYNGEE. V was trimmed by 2 bases and J by 4 bases, leaving 7 bases between them. The CDR3 spells CASSVNRYEQYF. DNA for the CDR3: TGTGCCAGCAGCGTCAATCGTTACGAGCAGTACTTC.

CDR3 coding DNA: TGTGCCAGCAGCTTGACCCCGGGACAGGGGAACACTGAAGCTTTCTTT. The encoded protein is CASSLTPGQGNTEAFF. The rearrangement uses TRBV7-2 and TRBJ1-1; TRBD1 agrees at 9 bases. The junction had 6 bases not matched to a gene; V was cut back by 3 bases and J by 1 base. The CDR3 runs 16 residues. Germline V gene sequence: CDR1 SGHTA, CDR2 FQGNSA.

The chain is built from TRBV20-1 and TRBJ2-5; D unresolved. There are 12 residues in the CDR3. Trimming cost V 3 bases and J 2 bases, with 7 bases left between them. From germline, CDR1 is DFQATT and CDR2 SNEGSKA (reference sequence). The CDR3 here is CSARRQQETQYF. The DNA for the CDR3 is TGCAGTGCTAGGCGCCAACAAGAGACCCAGTACTTC.